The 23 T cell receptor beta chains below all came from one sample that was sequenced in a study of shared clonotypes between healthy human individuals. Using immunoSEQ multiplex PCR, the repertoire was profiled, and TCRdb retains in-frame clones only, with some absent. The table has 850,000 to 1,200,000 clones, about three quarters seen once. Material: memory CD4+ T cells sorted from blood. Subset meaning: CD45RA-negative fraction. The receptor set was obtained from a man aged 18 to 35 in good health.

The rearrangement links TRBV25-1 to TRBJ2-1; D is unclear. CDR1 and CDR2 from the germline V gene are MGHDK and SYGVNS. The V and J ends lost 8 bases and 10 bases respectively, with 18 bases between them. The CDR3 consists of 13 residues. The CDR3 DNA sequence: TGTGCCAGCCGCCTCGTGGAATCCGGGGAGCAGTTCTTC. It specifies CASRLVESGEQFF.

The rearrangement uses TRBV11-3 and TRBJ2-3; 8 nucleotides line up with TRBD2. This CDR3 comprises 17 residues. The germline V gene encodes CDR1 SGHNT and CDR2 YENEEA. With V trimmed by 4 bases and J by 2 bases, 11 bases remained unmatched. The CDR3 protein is CASSSGIAGINTDTQYF. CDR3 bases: TGTGCCAGCAGCTCAGGGATAGCGGGAATTAACACAGATACGCAGTATTTT. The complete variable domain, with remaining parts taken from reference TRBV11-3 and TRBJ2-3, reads EAGVVQSPRYKIIEKKQPVAFWCNPISGHNTLYWYLQNLGQGPELLIRYENEEAVDDSQLPKDRFSAERLKGVDSTLKIQPAELGDSAVYLCASSSGIAGINTDTQYFGPGTRLTVL.

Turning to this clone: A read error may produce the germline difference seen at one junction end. The DNA of the CDR3 is TGTGCTAGCAGCTTAGGAGTAAGCAGTCCCTACGAGCAGTACTTC. Amino acid sequence: CASSLGVSSPYEQYF. This sequence joins TRBV7-7 and TRBJ2-7; D unresolved. The CDR3 length is 15 residues. CDR1 is SSHAT, CDR2 FNYEAQ, per germline (reference sequence).

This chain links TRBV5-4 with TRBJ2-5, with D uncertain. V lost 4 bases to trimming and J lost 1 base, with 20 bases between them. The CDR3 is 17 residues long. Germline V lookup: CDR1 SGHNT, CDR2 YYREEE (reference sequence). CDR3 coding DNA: TGTGCCAGCAGCCCATCCGTAGTCCAGTCGACCCAAGAGACCCAGTACTTC. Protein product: CASSPSVVQSTQETQYF.

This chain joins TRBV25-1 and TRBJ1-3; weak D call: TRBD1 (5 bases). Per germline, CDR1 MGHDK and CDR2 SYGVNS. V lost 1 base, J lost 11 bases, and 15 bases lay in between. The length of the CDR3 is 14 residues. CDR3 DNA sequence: TGTGCCAGCAGTGAATTAACCAGGGAGGCCGCCATATATTTT. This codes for CASSELTREAAIYF.

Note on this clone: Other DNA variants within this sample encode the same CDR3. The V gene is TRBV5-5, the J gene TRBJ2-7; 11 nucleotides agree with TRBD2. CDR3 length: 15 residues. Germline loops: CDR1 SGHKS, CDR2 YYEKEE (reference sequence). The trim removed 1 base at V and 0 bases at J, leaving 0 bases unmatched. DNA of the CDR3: TGTGCCAGCAGCTTGACTAGCGGGAGCTCCTACGAGCAGTACTTC. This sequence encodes CASSLTSGSSYEQYF. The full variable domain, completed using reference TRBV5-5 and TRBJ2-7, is DAGVTQSPTHLIKTRGQQVTLRCSPISGHKSVSWYQQVLGQGPQFIFQYYEKEERGRGNFPDRFSARQFPNYSSELNVNALLLGDSALYLCASSLTSGSSYEQYFGPGTRLTVT.

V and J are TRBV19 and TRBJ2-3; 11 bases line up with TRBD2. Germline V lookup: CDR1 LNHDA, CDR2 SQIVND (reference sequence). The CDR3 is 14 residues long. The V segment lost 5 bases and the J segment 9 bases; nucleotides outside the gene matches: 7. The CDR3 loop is CASSRLAGRQTQYF. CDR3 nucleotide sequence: TGTGCCAGTAGTCGACTAGCGGGGAGGCAAACGCAGTATTTT.

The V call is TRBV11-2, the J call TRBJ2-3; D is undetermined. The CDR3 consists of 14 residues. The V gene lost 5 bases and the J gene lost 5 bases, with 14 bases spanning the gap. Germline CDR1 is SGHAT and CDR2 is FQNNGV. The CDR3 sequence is CASSKDKREDTQYF. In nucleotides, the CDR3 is TGTGCCAGCAGCAAAGACAAAAGAGAAGATACGCAGTATTTT.

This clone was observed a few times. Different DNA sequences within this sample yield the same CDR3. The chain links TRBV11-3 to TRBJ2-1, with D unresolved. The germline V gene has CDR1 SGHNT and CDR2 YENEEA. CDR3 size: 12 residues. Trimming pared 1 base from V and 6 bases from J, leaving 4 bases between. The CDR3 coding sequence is TGTGCCAGCAGCTTAGGGGCCAATGAGCAGTTCTTC. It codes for CASSLGANEQFF.

The CDR3, as DNA: TGTGCCAGCAGCGGGACAGGAGGGAGCTATGGCTACACCTTC. Its translation is CASSGTGGSYGYTF. This rearrangement joins TRBV2 to TRBJ1-2; 8 positions match TRBD1. CDR1 and CDR2 from the germline V gene are SNHLY and FYNNEI. Trimming cost V 6 bases and J 4 bases; bases outside gene matches: 7. This CDR3 comprises 14 residues.

The CDR3 DNA reads TGTGCCAGCAGCGTATCGGGTACGCAGTATTTT. Amino acid sequence: CASSVSGTQYF. The V and J genes are TRBV7-2 and TRBJ2-3; D is unclear. The V gene lost 5 bases and the J gene lost 8 bases, with 8 bases spanning the gap. Germline-derived CDR1 and CDR2 are SGHTA and FQGNSA. The CDR3 consists of 11 residues.

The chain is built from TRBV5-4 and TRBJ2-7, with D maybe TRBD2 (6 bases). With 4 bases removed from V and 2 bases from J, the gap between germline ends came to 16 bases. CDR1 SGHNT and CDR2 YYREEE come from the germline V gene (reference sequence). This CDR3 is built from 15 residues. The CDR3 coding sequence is TGTGCCAGCAGCCCCTCGGGCGGGGTCGCCTACGAGCAGTACTTC. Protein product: CASSPSGGVAYEQYF.

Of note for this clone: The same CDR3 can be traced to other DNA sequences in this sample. This chain's CDR3 is CAWGGTDTQYF. DNA of the CDR3: TGTGCCTGGGGCGGCACAGATACGCAGTATTTT. The J gene is TRBJ2-3, the V gene TRBV30; D unresolved. Germline V CDR1 and CDR2: GTSNPN, SVGIG (reference sequence). The germline V and J ends were trimmed by 5 bases and 1 base, with 4 bases remaining between them. This CDR3 has 11 amino acids.

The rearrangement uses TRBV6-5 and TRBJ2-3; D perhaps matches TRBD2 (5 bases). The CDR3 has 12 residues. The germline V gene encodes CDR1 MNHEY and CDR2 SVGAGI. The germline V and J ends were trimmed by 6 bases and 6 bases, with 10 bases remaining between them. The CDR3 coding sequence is TGTGCCAGCAGAGCTAGCAGCGATACGCAGTATTTT. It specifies CASRASSDTQYF.

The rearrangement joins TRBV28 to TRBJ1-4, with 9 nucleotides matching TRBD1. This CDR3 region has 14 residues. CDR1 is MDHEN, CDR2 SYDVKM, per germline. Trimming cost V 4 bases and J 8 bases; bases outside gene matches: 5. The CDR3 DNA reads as TGTGCCAGCAGTTCCGGCGGGACAGGGGAAAAACTGTTTTTT. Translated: CASSSGGTGEKLFF.

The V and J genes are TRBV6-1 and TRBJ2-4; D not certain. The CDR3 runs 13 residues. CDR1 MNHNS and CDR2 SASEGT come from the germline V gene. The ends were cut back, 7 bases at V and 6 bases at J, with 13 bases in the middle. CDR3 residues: CASKTGEVNIQYF. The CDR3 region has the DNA TGTGCCAGCAAAACCGGAGAGGTAAACATTCAGTACTTC.

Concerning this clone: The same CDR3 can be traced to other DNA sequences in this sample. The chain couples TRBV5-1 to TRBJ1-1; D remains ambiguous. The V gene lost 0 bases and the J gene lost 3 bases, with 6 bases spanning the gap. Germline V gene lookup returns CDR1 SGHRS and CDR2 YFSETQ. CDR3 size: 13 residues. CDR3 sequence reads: CASSLARDTEAFF. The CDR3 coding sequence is TGCGCCAGCAGCTTGGCAAGGGACACTGAAGCTTTCTTT.

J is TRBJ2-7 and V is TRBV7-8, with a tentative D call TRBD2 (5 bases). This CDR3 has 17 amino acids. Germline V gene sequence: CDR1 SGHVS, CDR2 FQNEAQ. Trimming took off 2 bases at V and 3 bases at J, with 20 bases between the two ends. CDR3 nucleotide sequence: TGTGCCAGCAGCTTACGAAACCGGGTCGCGGGTGGCTACGAGCAGTACTTC. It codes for CASSLRNRVAGGYEQYF.

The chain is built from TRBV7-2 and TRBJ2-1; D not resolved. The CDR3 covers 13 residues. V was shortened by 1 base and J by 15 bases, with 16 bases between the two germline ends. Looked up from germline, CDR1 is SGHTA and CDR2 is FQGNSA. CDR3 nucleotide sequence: TGTGCCAGCAGCTTAGGTGGACCTACACAACTGTTCTTC. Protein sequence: CASSLGGPTQLFF.

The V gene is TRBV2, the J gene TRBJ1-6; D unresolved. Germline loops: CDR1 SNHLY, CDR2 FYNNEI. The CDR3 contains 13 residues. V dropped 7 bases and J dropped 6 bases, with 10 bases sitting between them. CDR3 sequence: CASKKGANSPLHF. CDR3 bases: TGTGCCAGCAAGAAAGGAGCTAATTCACCCCTCCACTTT.

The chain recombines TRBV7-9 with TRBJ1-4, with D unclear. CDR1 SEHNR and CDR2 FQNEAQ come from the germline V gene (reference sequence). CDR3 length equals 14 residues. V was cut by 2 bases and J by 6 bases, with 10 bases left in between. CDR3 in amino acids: CASSLRAPDEKLFF. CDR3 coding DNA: TGTGCCAGCAGCTTAAGGGCGCCGGATGAAAAACTGTTTTTT. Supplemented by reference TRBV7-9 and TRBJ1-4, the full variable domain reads DTGVSQNPRHKITKRGQNVTFRCDPISEHNRLYWYRQTLGQGPEFLTYFQNEAQLEKSRLLSDRFSAERPKGSFSTLEIQRTEQGDSAMYLCASSLRAPDEKLFFGSGTQLSVL.

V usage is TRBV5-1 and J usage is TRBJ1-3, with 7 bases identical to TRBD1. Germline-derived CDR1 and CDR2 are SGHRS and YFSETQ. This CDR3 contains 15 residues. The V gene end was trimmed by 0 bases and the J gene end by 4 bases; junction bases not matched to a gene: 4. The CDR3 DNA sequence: TGCGCCAGCAGCTTGGAGACAGGGCCAGGAAACACCATATATTTT. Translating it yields CASSLETGPGNTIYF.

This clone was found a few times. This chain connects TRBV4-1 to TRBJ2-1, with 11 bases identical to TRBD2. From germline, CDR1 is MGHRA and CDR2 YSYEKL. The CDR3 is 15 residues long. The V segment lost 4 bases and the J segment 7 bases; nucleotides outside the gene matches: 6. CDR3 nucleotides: TGCGCCAGCAGCCGCCCAACTAGCGGGAGAAATGAGCAGTTCTTC. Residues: CASSRPTSGRNEQFF.